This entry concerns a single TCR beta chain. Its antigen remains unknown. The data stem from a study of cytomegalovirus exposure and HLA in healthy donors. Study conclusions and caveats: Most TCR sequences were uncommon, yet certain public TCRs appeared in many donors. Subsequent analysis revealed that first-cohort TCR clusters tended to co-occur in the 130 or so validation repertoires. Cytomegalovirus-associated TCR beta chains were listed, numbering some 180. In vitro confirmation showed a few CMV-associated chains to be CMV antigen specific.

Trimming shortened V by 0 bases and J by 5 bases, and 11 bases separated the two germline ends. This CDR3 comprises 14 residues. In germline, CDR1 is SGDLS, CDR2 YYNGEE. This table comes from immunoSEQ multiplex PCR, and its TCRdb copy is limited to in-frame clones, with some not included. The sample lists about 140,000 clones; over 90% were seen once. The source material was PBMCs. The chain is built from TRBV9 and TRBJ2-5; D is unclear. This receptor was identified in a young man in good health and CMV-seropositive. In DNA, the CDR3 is TGTGCCAGCAGCGTAGATGGCAGCGCGGAGACCCAGTACTTC. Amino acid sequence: CASSVDGSAETQYF.